One and the same sample provided the 7 T cell receptor beta chains below, sequenced in a study of T cells in Graves' hyperthyroidism and ophthalmopathy. Researchers took RNA transcripts and amplified the TCR beta CDR3 regions from them. HTBI primers were the set used in a first-round RT-PCR of the TCR CDR3. TCRdb independently ran MiXCR on the multiplex PCR reads; one entry per CDR3 protein. The sample holds 380,000 or so distinct CDR3 sequences, more than 11% seen once. The sample taken for sequencing was blood. These receptors were collected from a woman in her twenties or thirties with Graves' hyperthyroidism.

The chain joins TRBV5-1 to TRBJ2-3; TRBD2 agrees at 8 bases. V was pared by 4 bases and J by 6 bases, with 7 bases of the junction left unmatched. Per the germline V gene, CDR1 is SGHRS and CDR2 is YFSETQ. The CDR3 has 14 amino acids. In DNA, the CDR3 is TGCGCCAGCAGCGGCGGGAGGCCCACGGATACGCAGTATTTT. Its protein is CASSGGRPTDTQYF.

This clonotype has just a few counts. The chain uses TRBV11-2 and TRBJ2-1; TRBD2 agrees at 9 bases. Trimming took 5 bases from V and 6 from J; bases not matched to a gene: 11. Looked up from germline, CDR1 is SGHAT and CDR2 is FQNNGV. The CDR3 has 16 amino acids. CDR3 amino acids: CASSPIPGGRANEQFF. CDR3 nucleotides: TGTGCCAGCAGCCCCATCCCCGGCGGGAGGGCCAATGAGCAGTTCTTC.

There are many counts of this clonotype. This sequence joins TRBV19 and TRBJ1-5; maybe TRBD1 (6 bases). Germline V lookup: CDR1 LNHDA, CDR2 SQIVND (reference sequence). The ends were cut back, 9 bases at V and 3 bases at J, with 15 bases in the middle. The CDR3 length is 14 residues. CDR3 DNA: TGTGCCAGCGGGACACGCGGAATCAATCAGCCCCAGCATTTT. Translation gives CASGTRGINQPQHF. Supplemented by reference TRBV19 and TRBJ1-5, the full variable domain reads DGGITQSPKYLFRKEGQNVTLSCEQNLNHDAMYWYRQDPGQGLRLIYYSQIVNDFQKGDIAEGYSVSREKKESFPLTVTSAQKNPTAFYLCASGTRGINQPQHFGDGTRLSIL.

V usage is TRBV18 and J usage is TRBJ2-1; 8 bases are a match to TRBD2. Germline loops: CDR1 KGHSH, CDR2 LQKENI. J lost 8 bases, V lost 6 bases, and 12 bases had no gene match. The CDR3 loop spans 15 amino acids. For the CDR3, the DNA is TGTGCCAGCTCTCCTAGCGGGCGGGATTGGCATGAGCAGTTCTTC. As protein: CASSPSGRDWHEQFF.

This clonotype was seen many times. The chain recombines TRBV7-2 with TRBJ2-2, with 8 bases that match TRBD2. The CDR3 runs 14 residues. V dropped 7 bases and J dropped 4; count of bases not matched to a gene: 5. Germline CDR1 reads SGHTA; CDR2 reads FQGNSA. CDR3 amino acids: CASKAREVTGELFF. DNA of the CDR3: TGTGCCAGCAAGGCGCGGGAGGTCACCGGGGAGCTGTTTTTT.

In its sample, this clonotype was seen a few times. The chain has TRBV7-2 and TRBJ1-1; D uncertain. The V gene lost 5 bases and the J gene lost 6 bases, with 13 bases spanning the gap. The CDR3 length is 13 residues. In germline, CDR1 is SGHTA, CDR2 FQGNSA. CDR3 in amino acids: CASSPEQLAEAFF. DNA of the CDR3: TGTGCCAGCAGCCCCGAACAGTTGGCTGAAGCTTTCTTT.

About this clonotype: A junction end diverges from the germline sequence, so it may reflect a read error. The chain joins TRBV15 to TRBJ2-5; D might be TRBD2 (6 bases). The CDR3 loop spans 14 amino acids. The germline V gene encodes CDR1 LNHNV and CDR2 YYDKDF (reference sequence). The CDR3 protein is CATGGKSHEETQHF. Here the CDR3 DNA reads TGTGCCACCGGGGGGAAGTCGCACGAAGAGACCCAGCACTTC.